A selection of T cell receptor beta chains follows, all from one sample in a study of Graves' ophthalmopathy and Graves' hyperthyroidism. TCRdb called the multiplex PCR reads again in MiXCR, with one record for every CDR3 protein. The sample has approximately 700,000 distinct CDR3 sequences, about two fifths seen once; the top ten hold under 3.5%. The sequencing sample was made of peripheral blood. Receptor source: an adult man with Graves' ophthalmopathy. CDR3s include the opening cysteine and the closing phenylalanine or tryptophan. The D gene is left open where the match is weak. Size is omitted from some rows. Given values are once, few, many or a class for expanded clones.

len	abundance	v_gene	d_gene	j_gene	CDR3nt	CDR3aa
16	many	TRBV6-6	NA	TRBJ1-1	TGTGCCAGCAGGCCCTTGGGCGCTGGGTCGAACACTGAAGCTTTCTTT	CASRPLGAGSNTEAFF
12	many	TRBV4-3	NA	TRBJ1-2	TGCGCCAGCAGCCAAGATAGTCAGCTCTACACCTTC	CASSQDSQLYTF
14	many	TRBV6-6	NA	TRBJ2-7	TGTGCCAGCCCCGGTGAGCTTGTGGCCTACGAGCAGTACTTC	CASPGELVAYEQYF
18	NA	TRBV15	TRBD2	TRBJ2-5	TGTGCCACCAGCCCTCGGACTAGCGGGGACAGGTTCCAAGAGACCCAGTACTTC	CATSPRTSGDRFQETQYF
16	few	TRBV5-8	NA	TRBJ1-2	TGTGCCAGCAGCTTGGGGGAGCCAGGGCTAGGGTATGGCTACACCTTC	CASSLGEPGLGYGYTF
16	NA	TRBV14	TRBD2	TRBJ2-7	TGTGCCAGCAGCCAGGACGCCGGGACTAGATCCTACGAGCAGTACTTC	CASSQDAGTRSYEQYF
15	NA	TRBV10-3	TRBD1	TRBJ1-6	TGTGCCAGCAGTGAACTAGACAGGGGTTCTTCACCCCTCCACTTT	CASSELDRGSSPLHF
12	NA	TRBV29-1	NA	TRBJ1-3	TGCAGCGTAGCAGTCTCTGGAAACACCATATATTTT	CSVAVSGNTIYF
15	NA	TRBV10-3	NA	TRBJ1-4	TGTGCCATCAGTGCGGCTACAACCAAGAGGGGAAAACTGTTTTTT	CAISAATTKRGKLFF
12	NA	TRBV29-1	NA	TRBJ1-1	TGCAGCGTACCGGGGTCTACCACTGAAGCTTTCTTT	CSVPGSTTEAFF
16	NA	TRBV5-1	NA	TRBJ2-6	NA	CASCASSISGANVLTF
15	NA	TRBV6-4	NA	TRBJ2-6	TGTGCCAGCAGTCCCCCTTCCTCTGGGGCCAACGTCCTGACTTTC	CASSPPSSGANVLTF
15	many	TRBV7-7	TRBD1	TRBJ2-5	TGTGCCAGCAGCCCCGGACAGGGTATCGGGGAGACCCAGTACTTC	CASSPGQGIGETQYF
12	many	TRBV12-5	NA	TRBJ1-1	TGTGCTAGTGGTTTACAGGACACTGAAGCTTTCTTT	CASGLQDTEAFF
17	NA	TRBV7-9	TRBD2	TRBJ2-2	TGTGCCAGCAGCTCCGGACTAGGGGCAGAGAACACCGGGGAGCTGTTTTTT	CASSSGLGAENTGELFF
14	many	TRBV4-1	NA	TRBJ1-5	TGCGCCAGCAGCCAAGAGGGATTCAATCAGCCCCAGCATTTT	CASSQEGFNQPQHF
13	many	TRBV11-1	NA	TRBJ1-2	TGTGCCAGCAGCTTAGGGCGCGGCGGTGGCTACACCTTC	CASSLGRGGGYTF
13	NA	TRBV2	NA	TRBJ1-6	TGTGCCAGCGGAGCCGACGGAGCCTCACCCCTCCACTTT	CASGADGASPLHF
14	many	TRBV4-2	NA	TRBJ1-1	TGTGCCAGCAGCCTTCTACAGGAAAACACTGAAGCTTTCTTT	CASSLLQENTEAFF
14	NA	TRBV19	NA	TRBJ2-5	TGTGCCAGCAGTTGTGGGGAGGACAATCAGCCCCAGTACTTC	CASSCGEDNQPQYF
14	many	TRBV15	NA	TRBJ1-2	TGTGCCACCAGCCCACGGGAACTTAACTATGGCTACACCTTC	CATSPRELNYGYTF
15	many	TRBV7-8	NA	TRBJ2-7	TGTGCCAGCAGCTTAGCCAGCCAGAGCTCCTACGAGCAGTACTTC	CASSLASQSSYEQYF
15	NA	TRBV25-1	TRBD1	TRBJ1-1	TGTGCCAGCAGAGGGAGGGACAGGGGAGGCACTGAAGCTTTCTTT	CASRGRDRGGTEAFF
15	NA	TRBV11-2	TRBD1	TRBJ1-6	TGTGCCAGCAGCACCGAGGGGACAGGGCTTTCACCCCTCCACTTT	CASSTEGTGLSPLHF
12	NA	TRBV29-1	NA	TRBJ1-3	TGCAGCGTTGTCGACAGGGGAAACACCATATATTTT	CSVVDRGNTIYF
15	NA	TRBV29-1	NA	TRBJ2-3	TGCAGCGTTGAAGATCCAGTAGGACGGGCCGATACGCAGTATTTT	CSVEDPVGRADTQYF
16	few	TRBV7-3	NA	TRBJ1-4	TGTGCCAGCAGCTTAGGCCAGGGGTCTACTAATGAAAAACTGTTTTTT	CASSLGQGSTNEKLFF
14	many	TRBV11-2	NA	TRBJ1-6	TGTGCCAGCAGCTTAGCAGGGGACGGTTCACCCCTCCACTTT	CASSLAGDGSPLHF
14	many	TRBV13	TRBD1	TRBJ1-2	TGTGCCAGCAGACCGGGACAGGGGGCCGTTGGCTACACCTTC	CASRPGQGAVGYTF
11	NA	TRBV11-2	TRBD1	TRBJ2-4	TGTGCCAGCAGCTTGGGACAGGGGAAATACTTC	CASSLGQGKYF
12	NA	TRBV30	NA	TRBJ2-5	TGTGCCTGGAGGCTCCGGAGGGAGACCCAGTACTTC	CAWRLRRETQYF
11	many	TRBV20-1	NA	TRBJ1-2	TGCAGTGCTAGTCCAGATGGTGGCTACACCTTC	CSASPDGGYTF
16	many	TRBV2	NA	TRBJ2-7	TGTGCCAGCAGTGTAAGGAGTCAGGGGTTTACCTACGAGCAGTACTTC	CASSVRSQGFTYEQYF
18	NA	TRBV10-1	NA	TRBJ2-6	TGCGCCAGCAGTGATATGTCCGGGACGGTCTCTGGGGCCAACGTCCTGACTTTC	CASSDMSGTVSGANVLTF
14	NA	TRBV29-1	NA	TRBJ1-1	TGCAGCGTTGGGGGTGCCAGGGAGAACACTGAAGCTTTCTTT	CSVGGARENTEAFF
14	NA	TRBV19	NA	TRBJ1-2	TGTGCCAGTAGTATAGGGCGGATTAACTATGGCTACACCTTC	CASSIGRINYGYTF
14	many	TRBV29-1	TRBD1	TRBJ1-3	TGCAGCGTCCTGATCCGACAGGGCGGAAACACCATATATTTT	CSVLIRQGGNTIYF
11	few	TRBV27	TRBD2	TRBJ2-5	TGTGCCAGCAGGTCGGGGGGGACCCAGTACTTC	CASRSGGTQYF
17	NA	TRBV5-1	TRBD1	TRBJ2-5	TGCGCCAGCAGCTGCCGACTAAGGACAGGGCGGCAAGAGACCCAGTACTTC	CASSCRLRTGRQETQYF
16	NA	TRBV7-9	TRBD1	TRBJ1-2	TGTGCCAGCAGCAAACCGGGACAGGGGGCGCGGTATGGCTACACCTTC	CASSKPGQGARYGYTF
14	few	TRBV11-3	NA	TRBJ1-1	TGTGCCAGCAGCTTAGGGCAGACAGGAGCTGAAGCTTTCTTT	CASSLGQTGAEAFF
16	many	TRBV7-6	TRBD1	TRBJ2-5	TGTGCCAGCAGCTTAGCCCCAGACAGGGGGCGAGAGACCCAGTACTTC	CASSLAPDRGRETQYF
15	many	TRBV19	NA	TRBJ2-5	TGTGCCAGTAGTCTTCAGGGGTCACTCCAAGAGACCCAGTACTTC	CASSLQGSLQETQYF
15	NA	TRBV20-1	TRBD1	TRBJ1-4	TGCAGTGCTAGAGACAGGGACAGCTCTAATGAAAAACTGTTTTTT	CSARDRDSSNEKLFF
14	few	TRBV19	NA	TRBJ2-7	TGTGCCAGTAGTATAGGACACGGGACTTACGAGCAGTACTTC	CASSIGHGTYEQYF
17	NA	TRBV14	TRBD1	TRBJ1-4	TGCGCCAGCAGCCAAGATTTGCGGACAGGTGGATACGAAAAACTGTTTTTT	CASSQDLRTGGYEKLFF
17	NA	TRBV7-3	TRBD2	TRBJ2-5	TGTGCCAGCAGCTCCCAGGGGACTAGCGGGAGTGCAGAGACCCAGTACTTC	CASSSQGTSGSAETQYF
17	few	TRBV10-3	NA	TRBJ2-7	TGTGCCAGCAGTTACTCGCGGAAGGAAAGGGACCCCTACGAGCAGTACTTC	CASSYSRKERDPYEQYF
11	NA	TRBV29-1	NA	TRBJ2-5	TGCAGCTCGGACGGCCACGGGACCCAGTACTTC	CSSDGHGTQYF
15	many	TRBV7-8	TRBD1	TRBJ1-5	TGTGCCAGCAGCACAGGGGGTTCAGGCAATCAGCCCCAGCATTTT	CASSTGGSGNQPQHF
15	NA	TRBV12-3/TRBV12-4	NA	TRBJ2-5	TGTGCCAGCAGTTTAGCGCAGGGAGGGGGGGAGACCCAGTACTTC	CASSLAQGGGETQYF
17	NA	TRBV7-2	TRBD2	TRBJ2-7	TGTGCCAGCAGCAAATATGGGACTAGCGGGGGGAACAACGAGCAGTACTTC	CASSKYGTSGGNNEQYF
14	many	TRBV6-5	TRBD1	TRBJ1-6	TGTGCCAGCAGTGACAGGGCCTTCGGTTCACCCCTCCACTTT	CASSDRAFGSPLHF
16	NA	TRBV5-1	NA	TRBJ1-1	TGCGCCAGCAGCTTCCCAAGTCGGGAGGTGGCCACTGAAGCTTTCTTT	CASSFPSREVATEAFF
14	few	TRBV7-9	TRBD1	TRBJ1-1	TGTGCCAGCAGCTGGGGGACAGGGATGACTGAAGCTTTCTTT	CASSWGTGMTEAFF